This T cell receptor beta chain was recovered during a study of beta chain features in type 1 diabetes. Reverse transcription of all isolated RNA meant that expressed TCRB transcripts were sequenced. Sequencing was performed with immunoSEQ multiplex PCR; in TCRdb, only in-frame clones are kept and a portion is missing. The data contain 600,000 to 650,000 clones, roughly 16% of them singletons. As regards this clone: An end of the junction differs from the germline gene, which may be a read error.

This CDR3 is 15 amino acids long. Germline CDR1 is SGHDN and CDR2 is FVKESK. Sequenced: naive CD4+ T cells from blood. This TCR derives from a man younger than 30 in good health. This rearrangement joins TRBV14 to TRBJ1-2; 9 bases align to TRBD1. This chain's CDR3 is CASSQVTGQGISLAF. The CDR3 nucleotides read TGTGCCAGCAGCCAAGTGACCGGACAGGGGATCTCGCTGGCGTTT.